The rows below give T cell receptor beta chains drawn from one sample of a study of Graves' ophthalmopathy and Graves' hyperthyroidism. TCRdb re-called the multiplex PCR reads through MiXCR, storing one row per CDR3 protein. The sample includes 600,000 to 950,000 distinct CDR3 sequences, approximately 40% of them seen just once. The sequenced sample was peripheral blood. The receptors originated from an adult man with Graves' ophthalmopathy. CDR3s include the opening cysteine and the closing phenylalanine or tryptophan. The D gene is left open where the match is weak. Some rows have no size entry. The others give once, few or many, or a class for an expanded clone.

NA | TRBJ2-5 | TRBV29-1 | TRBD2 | CSVEEGGRTQYF | TGCAGCGTTGAAGAGGGGGGGAGAACCCAGTACTTC
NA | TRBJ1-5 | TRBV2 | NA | CASRNPTGGTYSNQPQHF | TGTGCCAGCAGAAATCCCACGGGGGGTACCTATAGCAATCAGCCCCAGCATTTT
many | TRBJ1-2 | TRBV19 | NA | CANCGDIDYYGYTF | TGTGCCAACTGCGGGGACATCGACTACTATGGCTACACCTTC
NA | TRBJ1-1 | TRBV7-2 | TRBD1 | CASKQTGGSTEAFF | TGTGCCAGCAAACAAACAGGGGGGAGCACTGAAGCTTTCTTT
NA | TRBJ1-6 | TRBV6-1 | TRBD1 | CASSVTRGQGDSPLHF | TGTGCCAGCAGCGTAACCAGGGGGCAAGGTGATTCACCCCTCCACTTT
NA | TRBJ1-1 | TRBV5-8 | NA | CASSLALAEAFF | TGTGCCAGCAGCTTGGCGTTAGCTGAAGCTTTCTTT
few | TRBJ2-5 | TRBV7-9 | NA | CASSPGLGPSGETQYF | TGTGCCAGCAGCCCGGGGCTCGGCCCCTCTGGAGAGACCCAGTACTTC
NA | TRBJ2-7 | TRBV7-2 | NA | CASSLRGRVIAGGEQYF | TGTGCCAGCAGCTTAAGGGGGCGTGTGATAGCGGGCGGCGAGCAGTACTTC
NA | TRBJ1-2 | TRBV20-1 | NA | CSARRQENYGYTF | TGCAGTGCTAGGAGACAGGAGAACTATGGCTACACCTTC
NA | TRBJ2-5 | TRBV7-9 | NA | CASSWGWQQETQYF | TGTGCCAGCAGCTGGGGGTGGCAGCAAGAGACCCAGTACTTC
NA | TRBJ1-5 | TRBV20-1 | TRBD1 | CSWGQLNQPQHF | TGCAGCTGGGGACAGCTAAATCAGCCCCAGCATTTT
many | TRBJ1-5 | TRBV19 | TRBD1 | CATGQRTNQPQHF | TGTGCCACGGGACAGAGGACCAATCAGCCCCAGCATTTT
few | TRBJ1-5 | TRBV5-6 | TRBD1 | CASSYSGTGGNQPQHF | TGTGCCAGCAGCTACTCCGGGACAGGGGGCAATCAGCCCCAGCATTTT
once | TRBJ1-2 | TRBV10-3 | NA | CASSALERDYGYTF | TGTGCCAGCAGTGCCTTAGAGAGGGACTATGGCTACACCTTC
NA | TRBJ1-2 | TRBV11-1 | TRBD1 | CASSLPGTDPYGYTF | TGTGCCAGCAGTTTACCCGGGACAGACCCCTATGGCTACACCTTC
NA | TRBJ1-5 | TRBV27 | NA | CASSLSSAENQPQHF | TGTGCCAGCAGTTTATCATCGGCGGAAAATCAGCCCCAGCATTTT
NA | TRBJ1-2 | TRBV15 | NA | CATSSQSYGYTF | TGTGCCACCAGCAGCCAATCATATGGCTACACCTTC
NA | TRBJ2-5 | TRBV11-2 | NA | CASSLVDYETQYF | TGTGCCAGCAGCTTGGTGGACTATGAGACCCAGTACTTC
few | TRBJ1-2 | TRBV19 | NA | CASSPETRVVGYTF | TGTGCCAGTAGCCCAGAAACACGGGTGGTTGGCTACACCTTC
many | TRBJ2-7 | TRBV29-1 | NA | CSVGSGVYEQYF | TGCAGCGTTGGCAGTGGAGTCTACGAGCAGTACTTC
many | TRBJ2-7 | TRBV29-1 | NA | CSVDGGGYEQYF | TGCAGCGTTGATGGAGGGGGCTACGAGCAGTACTTC
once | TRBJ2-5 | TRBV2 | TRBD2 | CASRTSGGAMETQYF | TGTGCCAGCAGGACTAGCGGGGGCGCAATGGAGACCCAGTACTTC
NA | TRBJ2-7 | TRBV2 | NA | CASRLPSGTGYEQYF | TGTGCCAGCAGACTACCGTCCGGAACCGGGTACGAGCAGTACTTC
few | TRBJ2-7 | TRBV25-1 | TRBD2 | CASSLRGLANTYEQYF | TGTGCCAGCAGCTTGCGGGGACTAGCGAATACCTACGAGCAGTACTTC
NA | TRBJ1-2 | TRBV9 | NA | CASSVHPGQAGYGYTF | TGTGCCAGCAGCGTACACCCAGGACAAGCTGGGTATGGCTACACCTTC
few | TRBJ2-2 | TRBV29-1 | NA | CSVDPGRYTGELFF | TGCAGCGTTGATCCCGGACGGTATACCGGGGAGCTGTTTTTT
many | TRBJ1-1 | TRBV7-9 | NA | CASGAGLEAFF | TGTGCCAGCGGCGCTGGACTTGAAGCTTTCTTT
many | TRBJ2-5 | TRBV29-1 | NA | CSASTPGQETQYF | TGCAGCGCGAGTACGCCCGGCCAAGAGACCCAGTACTTC
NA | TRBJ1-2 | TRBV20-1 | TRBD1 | CSARDPGGNYGYTF | TGCAGTGCTAGAGATCCAGGGGGGAACTATGGCTACACCTTC
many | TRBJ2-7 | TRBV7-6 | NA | CASSPQTRPMEQYF | TGTGCCAGCAGCCCACAGACTAGGCCCATGGAGCAGTACTTC
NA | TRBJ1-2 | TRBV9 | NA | CASRDSARHDGYTF | TGTGCCAGCAGAGACTCGGCCCGGCATGATGGCTACACCTTC
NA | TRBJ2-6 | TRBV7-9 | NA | CASSEGGQTSPVLTF | TGTGCCAGCAGTGAAGGTGGGCAGACCTCGCCCGTCCTGACTTTC
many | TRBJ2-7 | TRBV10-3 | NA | CAISVDSAYEQYF | TGTGCCATCAGTGTTGACAGTGCCTACGAGCAGTACTTC
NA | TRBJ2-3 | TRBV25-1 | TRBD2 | CAISLAGGLTDTQYF | TGTGCCATCAGCTTGGCGGGAGGGCTTACAGATACGCAGTATTTT
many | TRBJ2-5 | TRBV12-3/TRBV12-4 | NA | CASRQEAVKETQYF | TGTGCCAGCAGGCAAGAGGCTGTTAAGGAGACCCAGTACTTC
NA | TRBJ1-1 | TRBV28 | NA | CASRQHRRIMNTEAFF | TGTGCCAGCAGGCAACATAGACGGATCATGAACACTGAAGCTTTCTTT
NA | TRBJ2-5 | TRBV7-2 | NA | CASSAPGPPETQYF | TGTGCCAGCAGTGCCCCGGGACCACCCGAGACCCAGTACTTC
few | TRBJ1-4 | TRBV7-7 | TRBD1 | CASSLPDRGRNEKLFF | TGTGCTAGCAGCTTACCAGACAGGGGACGGAATGAAAAACTGTTTTTT
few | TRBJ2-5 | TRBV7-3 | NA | CASSWLGRAGETQYF | TGTGCCAGCAGCTGGCTCGGCAGGGCTGGGGAGACCCAGTACTTC
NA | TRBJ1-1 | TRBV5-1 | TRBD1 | CASMRDRNTEAFF | TGCGCCAGCATGCGGGACAGAAACACTGAAGCTTTCTTT
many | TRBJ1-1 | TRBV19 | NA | CASRTNTEAFF | TGTGCCAGCAGGACGAACACTGAAGCTTTCTTT
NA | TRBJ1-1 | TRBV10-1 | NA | CASSESSRNEAFF | TGCGCCAGCAGTGAGTCGTCGCGGAATGAAGCTTTCTTT
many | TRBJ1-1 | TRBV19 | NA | CATVVGSTEAFF | TGTGCCACCGTGGTGGGGAGCACTGAAGCTTTCTTT
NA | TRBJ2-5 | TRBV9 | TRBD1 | CASSVGTGNNQPQYF | TGTGCCAGCAGCGTAGGGACAGGGAACAATCAGCCCCAGTACTTC
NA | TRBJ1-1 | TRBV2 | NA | CASSPEQGYSYMNTEAFF | TGTGCCAGCAGCCCTGAACAGGGATACTCTTACATGAACACTGAAGCTTTCTTT
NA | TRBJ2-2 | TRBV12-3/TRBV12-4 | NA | CASTRRGRGNTGELFF | TGTGCCAGCACTCGAAGGGGACGGGGTAACACCGGGGAGCTGTTTTTT
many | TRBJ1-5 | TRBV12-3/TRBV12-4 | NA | CASSDEGRQPQHF | TGTGCCAGCAGTGACGAGGGGCGGCAGCCCCAGCATTTT
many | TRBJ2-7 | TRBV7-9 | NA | CASSLVVKGQYF | TGTGCCAGCAGCTTAGTGGTTAAGGGGCAGTACTTC
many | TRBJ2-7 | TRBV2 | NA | CASSHNYEQYF | TGTGCCAGCAGTCATAACTACGAGCAGTACTTC
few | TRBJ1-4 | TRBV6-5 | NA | CASSSRWRANEKLFF | TGTGCCAGCAGTTCCCGATGGAGGGCTAATGAAAAACTGTTTTTT
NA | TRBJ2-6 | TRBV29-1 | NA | CSVQTEEVSGANVLTF | TGCAGCGTACAGACAGAGGAGGTCTCTGGGGCCAACGTCCTGACTTTC
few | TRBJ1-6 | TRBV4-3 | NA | CASSQDPDTVGSPLHF | TGCGCCAGCAGCCAAGATCCGGATACTGTAGGTTCACCCCTCCACTTT
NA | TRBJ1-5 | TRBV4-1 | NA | CASSQVQGLQPQHF | TGCGCCAGCAGCCAAGTGCAGGGATTGCAGCCCCAGCATTTT
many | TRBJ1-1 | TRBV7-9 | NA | CASSNIGQKNTEAFF | TGTGCCAGCAGCAACATAGGACAGAAGAACACTGAAGCTTTCTTT
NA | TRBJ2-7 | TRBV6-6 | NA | CASGAPATYEQYF | TGTGCCAGCGGTGCTCCAGCGACCTACGAGCAGTACTTC
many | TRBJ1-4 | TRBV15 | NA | CATSRVLGGLNEKLFF | TGTGCCACCAGCAGAGTTTTGGGGGGATTGAATGAAAAACTGTTTTTT
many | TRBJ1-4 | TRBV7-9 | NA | CASRRRDEKLFF | TGTGCCAGCAGGCGTAGGGACGAAAAACTGTTTTTT
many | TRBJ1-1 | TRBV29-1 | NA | CSVESVMNTEAFF | TGCAGCGTTGAATCGGTCATGAACACTGAAGCTTTCTTT
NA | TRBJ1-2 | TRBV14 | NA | CASSQAGGHINYGYTF | TGTGCCAGCAGCCAAGCGGGGGGCCACATTAACTATGGCTACACCTTC
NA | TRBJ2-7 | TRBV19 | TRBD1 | CATGQGAEEQYF | TGTGCCACAGGACAGGGGGCGGAAGAGCAGTACTTC